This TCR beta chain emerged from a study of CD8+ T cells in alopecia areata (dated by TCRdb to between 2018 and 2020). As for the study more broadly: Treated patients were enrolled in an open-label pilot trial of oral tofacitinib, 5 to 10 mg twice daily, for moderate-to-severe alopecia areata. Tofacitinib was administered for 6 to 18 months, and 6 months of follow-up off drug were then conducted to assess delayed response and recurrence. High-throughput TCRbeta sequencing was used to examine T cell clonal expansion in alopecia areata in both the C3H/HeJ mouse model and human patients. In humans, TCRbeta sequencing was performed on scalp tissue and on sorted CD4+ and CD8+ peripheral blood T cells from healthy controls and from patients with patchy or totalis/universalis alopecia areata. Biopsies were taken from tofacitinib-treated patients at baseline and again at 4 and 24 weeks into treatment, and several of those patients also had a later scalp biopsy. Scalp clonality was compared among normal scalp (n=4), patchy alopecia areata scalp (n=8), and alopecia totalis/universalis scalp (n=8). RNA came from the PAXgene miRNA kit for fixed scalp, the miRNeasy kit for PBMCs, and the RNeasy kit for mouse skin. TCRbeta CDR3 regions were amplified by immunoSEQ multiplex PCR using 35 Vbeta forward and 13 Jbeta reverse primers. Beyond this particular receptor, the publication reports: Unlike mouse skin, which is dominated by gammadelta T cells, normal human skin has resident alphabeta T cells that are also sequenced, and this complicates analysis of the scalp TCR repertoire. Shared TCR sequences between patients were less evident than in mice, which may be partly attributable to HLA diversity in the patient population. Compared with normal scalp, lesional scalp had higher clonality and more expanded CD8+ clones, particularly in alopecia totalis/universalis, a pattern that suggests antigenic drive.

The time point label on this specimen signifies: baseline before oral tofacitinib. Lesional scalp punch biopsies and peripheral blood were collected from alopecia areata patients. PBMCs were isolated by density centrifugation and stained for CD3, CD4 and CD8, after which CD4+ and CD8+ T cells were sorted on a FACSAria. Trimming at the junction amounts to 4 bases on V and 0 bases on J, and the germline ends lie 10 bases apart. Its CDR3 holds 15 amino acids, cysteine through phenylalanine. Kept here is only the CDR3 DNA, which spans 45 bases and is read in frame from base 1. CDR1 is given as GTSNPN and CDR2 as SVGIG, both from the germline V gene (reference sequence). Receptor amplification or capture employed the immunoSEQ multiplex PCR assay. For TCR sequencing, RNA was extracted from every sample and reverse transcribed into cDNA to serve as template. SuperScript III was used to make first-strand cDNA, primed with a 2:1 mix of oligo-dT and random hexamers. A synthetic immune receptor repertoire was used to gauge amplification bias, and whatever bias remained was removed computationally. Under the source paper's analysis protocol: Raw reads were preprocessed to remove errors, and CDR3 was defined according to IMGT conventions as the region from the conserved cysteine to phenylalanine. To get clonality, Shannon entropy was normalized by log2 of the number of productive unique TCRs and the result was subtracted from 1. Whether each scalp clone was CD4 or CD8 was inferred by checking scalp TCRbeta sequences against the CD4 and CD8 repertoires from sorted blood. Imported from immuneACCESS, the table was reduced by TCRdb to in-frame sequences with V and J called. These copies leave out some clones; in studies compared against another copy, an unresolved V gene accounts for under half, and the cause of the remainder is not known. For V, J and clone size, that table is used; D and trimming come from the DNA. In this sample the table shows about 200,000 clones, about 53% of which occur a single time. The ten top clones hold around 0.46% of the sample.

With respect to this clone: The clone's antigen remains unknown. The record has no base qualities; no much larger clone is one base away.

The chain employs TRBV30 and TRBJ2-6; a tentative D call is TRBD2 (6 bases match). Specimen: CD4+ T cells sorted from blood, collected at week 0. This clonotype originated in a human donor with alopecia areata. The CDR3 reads CAWTWGVSGANVLTF. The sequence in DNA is TGTGCCTGGACTTGGGGGGTCTCTGGGGCCAACGTCCTGACTTTC.